The entry below describes one T cell receptor beta chain. This sample stems from a study of control samples from healthy donors and cancer patients. Data came from immunoSEQ multiplex PCR; TCRdb stores just in-frame clones and leaves some out. The sample records about 80,000 clones, around 80% being singletons. Trimming removed 7 bases at V and 6 bases at J, with 18 bases between. The CDR3 length is 15 residues. Germline CDR1 and CDR2: LNHDA and SQIVND (reference sequence). This TCR came from a man aged 60 to 69 with head and neck cancer. The sample consisted of PBMCs. This chain links TRBV19 with TRBJ2-2, with D tentatively TRBD2 (5 bases). CDR3 sequence: CASTESGTLPGELFF. CDR3 in DNA: TGTGCCAGTACCGAGAGCGGCACCCTTCCCGGGGAGCTGTTTTTT.